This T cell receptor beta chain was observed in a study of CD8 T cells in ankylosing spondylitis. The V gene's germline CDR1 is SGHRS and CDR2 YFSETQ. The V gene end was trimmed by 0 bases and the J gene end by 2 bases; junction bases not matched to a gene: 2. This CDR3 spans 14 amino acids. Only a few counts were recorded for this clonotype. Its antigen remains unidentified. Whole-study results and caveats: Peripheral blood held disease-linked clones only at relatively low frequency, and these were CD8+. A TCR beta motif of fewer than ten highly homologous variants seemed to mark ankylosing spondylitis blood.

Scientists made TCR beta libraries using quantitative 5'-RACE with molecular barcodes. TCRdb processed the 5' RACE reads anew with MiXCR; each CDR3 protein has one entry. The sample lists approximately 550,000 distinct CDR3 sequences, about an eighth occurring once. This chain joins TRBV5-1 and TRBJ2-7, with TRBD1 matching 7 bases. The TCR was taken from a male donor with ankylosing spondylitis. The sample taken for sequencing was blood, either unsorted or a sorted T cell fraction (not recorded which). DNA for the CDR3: TGCGCCAGCAGCTTGGACAGGGGAGCCTACGAGCAGTACTTC. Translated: CASSLDRGAYEQYF.